This TCR beta chain was recovered during a study of T cell repertoires in cytomegalovirus infection (dated by TCRdb to the late 2010s). Study-level background: The peptide stimulations were aimed at well-studied HLA-B-restricted epitopes as well as recently identified HLA-C-restricted CMV epitopes, whose presentation resists viral immunomodulation. The HLA type of each donor mattered for the analysis, because public TCR beta signatures pointed to carriage of CMV infection along with the matching HLA type. Broader findings and caveats from the paper: The ex vivo response was dominated by HLA-C-restricted CMV-specific TCR beta clonotypes, which also provided the single most frequent clonotype in two of eight donors. Cumulative frequency of public TCR beta family members discriminated carriers of CMV infection plus the relevant HLA type in this cohort and an independent roughly 340-donor cohort.

Via the germline V gene, CDR1 is SGHTA and CDR2 FQGNSA. Ends trimmed: V by 4 bases, J by 4 bases; bases unmatched to a gene: 3. Its CDR3 holds 14 amino acids, cysteine through phenylalanine. Only the CDR3 part of the read is kept: 42 bases, read in frame from the first base. The sequencing machine was an Illumina HiSeq 1500. The raw public data were reprocessed by TCRdb itself: fastp quality trimming at Q25, MiXCR clonotype calling, in-frame beta chains only. When rows share a CDR3 protein, they turn into one entry using the most common DNA and genes. This sample holds nearly 700,000 distinct CDR3 sequences; 30% to 40% were observed only once. Together, the top ten hold 18% of the sample. The sample's treatment or condition label is to be understood as: in vitro stimulation with specific CMV peptide epitopes to enrich CMV-specific T cells. This clonotype was observed many times. The antigen this receptor binds is unknown. Base qualities are not recorded, but no much larger clone differs from it by a single base.

Recombination joined TRBV7-2 with TRBJ1-2, and 10 bases in between align with TRBD1. The sequenced sample was cultured PBMCs, obtained from culture after CMV antigen stimulation. The receptor's source is a human donor in good health (CMV status not recorded). Some clones in this sample may be carry-over from other donors' samples. The base sequence is TGTGCCAGCAGCTCTCGGGACAGGGGCTATGGCTACACCTTC. Translated, this gives CASSSRDRGYGYTF. With the rest looked up from the reference TRBV7-2 and TRBJ1-2 genes rather than sequenced, the full variable domain is GAGVSQSPSNKVTEKGKDVELRCDPISGHTALYWYRQSLGQGLEFLIYFQGNSAPDKSGLPSDRFSAERTGGSVSTLTIQRTQQEDSAVYLCASSSRDRGYGYTFGSGTRLTVV.